This T cell receptor beta chain was obtained from a study of CD8 T cells in ankylosing spondylitis. The study's findings and limits: Clones that were linked to disease were CD8+ and were relatively rare in peripheral blood. Blood from ankylosing spondylitis patients appeared to carry a characteristic roughly 8-variant TCR beta motif.

This CDR3 comprises 15 residues. Germline CDR1 LGHDT, CDR2 YNNKEL (reference sequence). After removal of 3 bases from V and 4 bases from J, the junction contained 6 bases not matched to a gene. As regards this clonotype: What it binds is unknown.

TCRdb recomputed calls from the 5' RACE reads with MiXCR, one row per CDR3 protein. Here the sample spans about 480,000 distinct CDR3 sequences, approximately 17% being singletons. The receptor was isolated from a male donor with ankylosing spondylitis. Sequencing was done on a sample of blood, either unsorted or a sorted T cell fraction (not recorded which). The chain recombines TRBV3-1 with TRBJ2-5, with 9 positions matching TRBD1. The CDR3 nucleotides are TGTGCCAGCAGCCAGGCACAGGGGGCTAGAGAGACCCAGTACTTC. Encoded protein: CASSQAQGARETQYF.